This T cell receptor beta chain is from a study of OX40 agonist ivuxolimab in advanced cancers. General observations from the study: Averaged across samples, CD8+ T cells carried more expanded clones than CD4+ did.

The V end lost 3 bases, the J end lost 2 bases, and 7 bases lay between the germline ends. CDR1 and CDR2 from the germline V gene are MDHEN and SYDVKM. There are 13 residues in the CDR3. As for this clone: Its target is unknown.

Clones were read by immunoSEQ multiplex PCR, and TCRdb kept only the in-frame ones, dropping some. The sample yields fewer than 90,000 clones, about 91% seen once. Sample: CD4+ or CD8+ T cells sorted from blood, taken in a trial of the OX40 agonist ivuxolimab. This sequence joins TRBV28 and TRBJ1-2, with no clear D. The source of this sequence is an adult with an advanced solid tumor such as melanoma, head and neck, liver or kidney cancer. The DNA of the CDR3 is TGTGCCAGCAGTTTTGGACGGAACTATGGCTACACCTTC. Protein sequence: CASSFGRNYGYTF.